This T cell receptor beta chain was captured by sequencing in a study of blood T cells in healthy people across ages. Between the trimmed V and J ends, which lost 5 bases and 3 bases, there was a span of 13 bases. The CDR3 covers 14 residues. This clonotype was detected many times. PCR was performed a second time for roughly 7 to 11 cycles using a sample-barcoded 5' primer and a J-beta primer mix. Each sample yielded at least 3 million CDR3-containing paired-end reads. TCRdb processed the 5' RACE reads anew with MiXCR; each CDR3 protein has one entry. The sample carries some 930,000 distinct CDR3 sequences, about 28% recorded once. This same sample was also part of a study on T cells of mothers and their children.

Sequencing used blood. This sequence was found in a woman in her 40s in good health. The rearrangement links TRBV12-3 or TRBV12-4 to TRBJ1-2, with D tentatively TRBD1 (5 bases). The CDR3 region has the DNA TGTGCCAGCAGTCCGCCGGGGGGTGACTATGGCTACACCTTC. It translates to CASSPPGGDYGYTF.